This entry concerns a single T cell receptor (beta chain). This specimen comes from a study of T-cell memory formation after mild COVID-19. This CDR3 region has 15 residues. Germline values: CDR1 SGHKS, CDR2 YYEKEE (reference sequence). With V trimmed by 4 bases and J by 1 base, 5 bases remained unmatched. TCRdb reprocessed the 5' RACE reads with MiXCR, giving one entry per CDR3 protein. The table has fewer than 250,000 distinct CDR3 sequences, approximately 15% seen once. The origin of this receptor is an adult woman who had mild COVID-19 (a few samples of this study predate the infection). Cell type and time point are not known. The sequenced sample was PBMCs or a T cell subset sorted from them (not recorded which). The V call is TRBV5-5, the J call TRBJ1-3, with 7 bases aligning to TRBD1. CDR3 in amino acids: CASSTPGQSGNTIYF. In DNA form, the CDR3 reads TGTGCCAGCAGCACTCCGGGACAGTCTGGAAACACCATATATTTT.